This T cell receptor beta chain was sequenced in a study of blood T cell repertoires in COVID-19. Donors in Cohort 3 who had recovered were those with two negative PCRs, healthcare professional clearance, or resolution of their symptoms. The repertoire was sequenced with immunoSEQ multiplex PCR; TCRdb's copy has only in-frame clones and lacks some. The data show about 320,000 clones, roughly 89% seen once. Looked up from germline, CDR1 is SQVTM and CDR2 is ANQGSEA. There are 14 residues in the CDR3. Trimming removed 4 bases from V and 5 bases from J, with 16 bases in between. Material: PBMCs or T cells enriched from blood (not recorded which). The receptor was derived from a woman aged 18-35 years who had recovered from COVID-19. This chain joins TRBV29-1 and TRBJ2-3, with D perhaps matching TRBD2 (5 bases). The CDR3: CSVGLRAEGDTQYF. In DNA form, the CDR3 reads TGCAGCGTTGGGCTACGGGCCGAGGGAGATACGCAGTATTTT.